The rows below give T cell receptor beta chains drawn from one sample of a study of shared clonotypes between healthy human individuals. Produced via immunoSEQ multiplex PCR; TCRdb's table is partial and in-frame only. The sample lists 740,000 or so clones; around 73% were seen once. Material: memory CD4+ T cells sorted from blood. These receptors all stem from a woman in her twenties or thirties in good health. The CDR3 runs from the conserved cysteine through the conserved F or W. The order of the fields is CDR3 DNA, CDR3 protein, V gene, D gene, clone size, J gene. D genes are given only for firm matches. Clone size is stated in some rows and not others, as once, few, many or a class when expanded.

TGTGCCAGCAGCCAAAACGGCGGCAGCACAGATACGCAGTATTTT,CASSQNGGSTDTQYF,TRBV4-2,-,-,TRBJ2-3
TGTGCCAGCAGCCAAAGGACAGGGGGGAACACAGATACGCAGTATTTT,CASSQRTGGNTDTQYF,TRBV11-2,TRBD1,-,TRBJ2-3
TGTGCCAGCAGTTACCGACAGGGGGCCCGCGAGCAGTACTTC,CASSYRQGAREQYF,TRBV6-5,TRBD1,-,TRBJ2-7
TGTGCCAGCAGTTACTCGGGGGGCGGTTCTTACGAGCAGTACTTC,CASSYSGGGSYEQYF,TRBV6-5,-,few,TRBJ2-7
TGTGCCACCAGCAGAGAAACCGGGACAGGCCACTACGAGCAGTACTTC,CATSRETGTGHYEQYF,TRBV15,TRBD1,-,TRBJ2-7
TGTGCCAGAAGCTTCGGGGACTCTGGAAACACCATATATTTT,CARSFGDSGNTIYF,TRBV5-3,-,-,TRBJ1-3
TGTGCCACCAGCAGCTGGGGGCAGCCCCAGCATTTT,CATSSWGQPQHF,TRBV15,-,-,TRBJ1-5
TGTGCCAGCAGTCACTATACATACCAAGAGACCCAGTACTTC,CASSHYTYQETQYF,TRBV5-6,-,-,TRBJ2-5
TGTGCCAGCAGTCTCCGGTTTCAGGAGAATGAAAAACTGTTTTTT,CASSLRFQENEKLFF,TRBV6-1,-,-,TRBJ1-4
TGTGCCAGCAGTGAAAGTGACAGGGGAGAGACCCAGTACTTC,CASSESDRGETQYF,TRBV25-1,TRBD1,few,TRBJ2-5
TGTGCCAGCTCACTGGTCCATCTCGGGGAGCAGTACTTC,CASSLVHLGEQYF,TRBV18,-,few,TRBJ2-7
TGTGCCAGCAGTCCCCCTGGGGGGCCCACAGATACGCAGTATTTT,CASSPPGGPTDTQYF,TRBV28,-,-,TRBJ2-3
TGTGCCAGCAGCCAAGAGGGGACTATCTCCTACGAGCAGTACTTC,CASSQEGTISYEQYF,TRBV4-2,TRBD2,-,TRBJ2-7
TGTGCCACCAGCAGAGACACTAGCGGGGCTTACGAGCAGTACTTC,CATSRDTSGAYEQYF,TRBV15,TRBD2,-,TRBJ2-7
TGTGCCAGCAGCCAAGCCGTCACAGATACGCAGTATTTT,CASSQAVTDTQYF,TRBV4-2,-,-,TRBJ2-3
TGTGCCAGCAGTCTCCACGAGCTCCTCTACGAGCAGTACTTC,CASSLHELLYEQYF,TRBV2,-,-,TRBJ2-7
TGTGCCAGCAGTTACCAGACAGGAAACACCGGGGAGCTGTTTTTT,CASSYQTGNTGELFF,TRBV6-5,-,-,TRBJ2-2
TGTGCCAGCAGCCTACCTCAAGGGGCGAAAGAGACCCAGTACTTC,CASSLPQGAKETQYF,TRBV5-4,-,-,TRBJ2-5
TGTGCCAGCACGGGGGAGGCCGTTCGGACTCTTGAGCAGTTCTTC,CASTGEAVRTLEQFF,TRBV7-2,-,-,TRBJ2-1
TGTGCCAGCAGTTCAGGGGTTCTTGGCTACACCTTC,CASSSGVLGYTF,TRBV28,-,-,TRBJ1-2
TGTGCCAGCAGCCAACAGGGGAACGAGCAGTACTTC,CASSQQGNEQYF,TRBV7-9,TRBD1,-,TRBJ2-7
TGTGCCAGCAGCGGGCAGACGGTGGCTGGAAACACCATATATTTT,CASSGQTVAGNTIYF,TRBV11-2,-,once,TRBJ1-3
TGTGCCAGCATAGGCCCATCAGATACGCAGTATTTT,CASIGPSDTQYF,TRBV7-3,-,-,TRBJ2-3
TGTGCCAGCAGTACGCTCCCCCTAGCGGGAGTTTCAGATACGCAGTATTTT,CASSTLPLAGVSDTQYF,TRBV28,TRBD2,-,TRBJ2-3
TGTGCCAGCAGGAGGACAGCGAACACTGAAGCTTTCTTT,CASRRTANTEAFF,TRBV7-9,-,few,TRBJ1-1
TGTGCCAGCAGTGTTGAGCGGGTTCTCAATGAGCAGTTCTTC,CASSVERVLNEQFF,TRBV2,-,-,TRBJ2-1
TGTGCCAGCAGCACCGGGACAGGGTTCCCAGATACGCAGTATTTT,CASSTGTGFPDTQYF,TRBV28,TRBD1,-,TRBJ2-3
TGTGCCTCGGGGGGGGGCACCACCGGGGAGCTGTTTTTT,CASGGGTTGELFF,TRBV10-3,TRBD2,-,TRBJ2-2
TGTGCCAGCAGTCTTCGGGTCGGTGGGCAGGGGGTGCAGTTCTTC,CASSLRVGGQGVQFF,TRBV14,TRBD1,-,TRBJ2-1
TGTGCCAGCAGAGTGTACCCGACTAGCGGGAGTTACGAGCAGTACTTC,CASRVYPTSGSYEQYF,TRBV6-6,TRBD2,-,TRBJ2-7
TGTGCCAGCAGTAACTGGGGACAGGGGGCCGGGAAGACCCAGTACTTC,CASSNWGQGAGKTQYF,TRBV28,TRBD1,-,TRBJ2-5
TGTGCCAGCAGTGATAACCCGCCCAATGAGCAGTTCTTC,CASSDNPPNEQFF,TRBV2,-,few,TRBJ2-1
TGTGCCAGCAGTTCCAGGGACAGGTCGAATGAAAAACTGTTTTTT,CASSSRDRSNEKLFF,TRBV6-6,TRBD1,few,TRBJ1-4
TGTGCCAGCAGCTTAGCGATCGGGATCCCTGAAGCTTTCTTT,CASSLAIGIPEAFF,TRBV7-8,-,-,TRBJ1-1
TGTGCCAGCAGGGGACAGACGAACACTGAAGCTTTCTTT,CASRGQTNTEAFF,TRBV11-2,TRBD1,-,TRBJ1-1
TGTGCCAGCAGTTTACCGGGACAGGGTTTTCAGCCCCAGCATTTT,CASSLPGQGFQPQHF,TRBV28,TRBD1,many,TRBJ1-5
TGTGCCAGTAGTGGCCTTCCTGGAGATACGCAGTATTTT,CASSGLPGDTQYF,TRBV19,-,-,TRBJ2-3
TGTGCCAGCAGTTACGCCGTCTCCTACGAGCAGTACTTC,CASSYAVSYEQYF,TRBV6-5,-,-,TRBJ2-7
TGTGCCAGCAGTTTCCTAGCGGGGACCCCAACAGATACGCAGTATTTT,CASSFLAGTPTDTQYF,TRBV28,TRBD2,-,TRBJ2-3
TGTGCCACGAATCAATGGAACTCCGGAGAGCAGTACTTC,CATNQWNSGEQYF,TRBV19,-,-,TRBJ2-7
TGTGCCATCAGTACAGGGGTCACTGAAGCTTTCTTT,CAISTGVTEAFF,TRBV10-3,TRBD1,-,TRBJ1-1
TGTGCCAGCAGGACTAGCGGGAGGGACACCGGGGAGCTGTTTTTT,CASRTSGRDTGELFF,TRBV7-3,TRBD2,-,TRBJ2-2
TGTGCCAGCAGTTTTGGATCTGACTATGGCTACACCTTC,CASSFGSDYGYTF,TRBV27,-,once,TRBJ1-2
TGCGCCAGCAGCTTGGAGGGTGGCTACAATGAGCAGTTCTTC,CASSLEGGYNEQFF,TRBV5-1,-,-,TRBJ2-1
TGCGCCAGCAGCTTGTTGAACCAAGAGACCCAGTACTTC,CASSLLNQETQYF,TRBV5-1,-,-,TRBJ2-5
TGCGCCAGCAGACAGAAAGGTACCGGGTCCGACATTCAGTACTTC,CASRQKGTGSDIQYF,TRBV5-1,-,-,TRBJ2-4
TGTGCCAGCAGGACCAATGGCTACGAGCAGTACTTC,CASRTNGYEQYF,TRBV6-1,-,-,TRBJ2-7
TGTGCCAGCAGCTTAGGCAGGGCGTACTACGAGCAGTACTTC,CASSLGRAYYEQYF,TRBV7-2,-,few,TRBJ2-7
TGTGCCAGCAGTCCCCGCCTAGGACTGAACGCAGATACGCAGTATTTT,CASSPRLGLNADTQYF,TRBV27,-,-,TRBJ2-3
TGTGCCAGCAGCTTGGCCGGTGTAGGAACGACCCAGTACTTC,CASSLAGVGTTQYF,TRBV5-4,-,-,TRBJ2-5
TGTGCCAGCAGTTCCACCCTAACCGTCTATGGCTACACCTTC,CASSSTLTVYGYTF,TRBV28,-,once,TRBJ1-2
TGTGCCAGCAGTACTGACAGGGGGTCGGATACGCAGTATTTT,CASSTDRGSDTQYF,TRBV2,TRBD1,-,TRBJ2-3
TGTGCCAGCAAACGGCGGGAGGGCCTGGGGAATGAGCAGTTCTTC,CASKRREGLGNEQFF,TRBV6-4,TRBD2,few,TRBJ2-1
TGTGCCAGCAGTTACGGGACAGTCTATGGCTACACCTTC,CASSYGTVYGYTF,TRBV6-5,TRBD1,-,TRBJ1-2
TGTGCCAGCAGCATAAAGCGGGGGGGTGACTATGGCTACACCTTC,CASSIKRGGDYGYTF,TRBV28,-,-,TRBJ1-2
TGTGCCAGCAGTCTGTCCAACCTGAACACTGAAGCTTTCTTT,CASSLSNLNTEAFF,TRBV6-5,-,-,TRBJ1-1
TGCAGCGGGGTGGAGAGGACTCTCACAGATACGCAGTATTTT,CSGVERTLTDTQYF,TRBV29-1,-,-,TRBJ2-3
TGTGCCAGCAGCTTAGCCTTCCAATTCGTTGGATTCGGGACTAGCGGGTTTGGCGAGCAGTACTTC,CASSLAFQFVGFGTSGFGEQYF,TRBV7-2,TRBD2,-,TRBJ2-7
TGTGCCAGCAGCTTGGCAGGGGCTAACTATGGCTACACCTTC,CASSLAGANYGYTF,TRBV5-4,-,many,TRBJ1-2